These 27 T cell receptor beta chains came from one sample sequenced in a study of OX40 agonist ivuxolimab in advanced cancers. TCRdb keeps only in-frame clones here, not all; method: immunoSEQ multiplex PCR. The repertoire holds roughly 50,000 clones, with 80% to 85% as singletons. This specimen consisted of CD4+ or CD8+ T cells sorted from blood, obtained in a trial of the OX40 agonist ivuxolimab. These TCRs come from an adult with an advanced solid tumor such as melanoma, head and neck, liver or kidney cancer.

V and J are TRBV30 and TRBJ1-1, with a weak D call TRBD1 (6 bases). Germline CDR1 reads GTSNPN; CDR2 reads SVGIG (reference sequence). This CDR3 has 14 residues. V was pared by 0 bases and J by 4 bases, with 12 bases between. The CDR3 here is CAWSVHLGGTEAFF. CDR3 DNA: TGTGCCTGGAGTGTTCACTTAGGGGGCACTGAAGCTTTCTTT.

V and J are TRBV7-8 and TRBJ2-7; maybe TRBD2 (6 bases). CDR3 length equals 17 residues. Germline assignment: CDR1 SGHVS and CDR2 FQNEAQ. The V and J ends lost 0 bases and 2 bases respectively, with 17 bases between them. DNA of the CDR3: TGTGCCAGCAGCTTAGCGCGTCGGGGGTCCGATCCCTACGAGCAGTACTTC. Its translation: CASSLARRGSDPYEQYF.

The V call is TRBV7-3, the J call TRBJ2-3; 9 bases match TRBD1. The CDR3 contains 14 residues. The ends lost 11 bases at V and 2 bases at J; junction bases unmatched: 8. CDR1 SGHTA and CDR2 FQGTGA come from the germline V gene. The CDR3 sequence is CASRTGATTDTQYF. The CDR3 DNA reads TGTGCCTCCCGGACAGGGGCCACCACAGATACGCAGTATTTT.

This chain links TRBV11-2 with TRBJ1-5, with 9 bases that match TRBD1. Per germline, CDR1 SGHAT and CDR2 FQNNGV. CDR3 size: 14 residues. The V gene end was trimmed by 5 bases and the J gene end by 6 bases; junction bases not matched to a gene: 5. CDR3 DNA: TGTGCCAGCAGCACAACAGGGGGCGGTCAGCCCCAGCATTTT. It is translated as CASSTTGGGQPQHF.

The V gene is TRBV19, the J gene TRBJ1-1, with a weak D call TRBD1 (5 bases). Trimming removed 8 bases from V and 0 bases from J, with 13 bases in between. The CDR3 extends over 14 amino acids. Germline V lookup: CDR1 LNHDA, CDR2 SQIVND (reference sequence). The CDR3: CASRPGRVNTEAFF. CDR3 nucleotide sequence: TGTGCCAGTCGCCCAGGCAGGGTGAACACTGAAGCTTTCTTT.

This clone showed up just a few times. The chain uses TRBV2 and TRBJ1-1; no firm D call. V was trimmed by 4 bases and J by 1 base, leaving 7 bases between them. The length of the CDR3 is 13 residues. Germline V gene data show CDR1 as SNHLY and CDR2 as FYNNEI. CDR3 sequence (DNA): TGTGCCAGCAGTGCGGTTGGGAACACTGAAGCTTTCTTT. Its protein product is CASSAVGNTEAFF.

J is TRBJ2-2 and V is TRBV5-4; 10 nucleotides align to TRBD2. With 5 bases clipped from V and 5 bases from J, the junction kept 6 bases outside the gene matches. The germline V gene encodes CDR1 SGHNT and CDR2 YYREEE (reference sequence). CDR3 length: 15 residues. CDR3 sequence: CASRARAGGTGELFF. CDR3 coding DNA: TGTGCCAGCAGGGCCAGAGCGGGGGGGACCGGGGAGCTGTTTTTT.

The rearrangement links TRBV19 to TRBJ1-6; 9 bases are shared with TRBD1. This CDR3 has 14 amino acids. The J segment lost 7 bases and the V segment lost 6 bases, leaving 4 bases of the junction unmatched. Germline CDR1 LNHDA, CDR2 SQIVND (reference sequence). CDR3 DNA: TGTGCCAGTAGGGGGACAGGGAACAATTCACCCCTCCACTTT. This translates into CASRGTGNNSPLHF.

Worth noting for this clone: This sample also contains other DNA sequences that code for the same CDR3. The V call is TRBV7-2, the J call TRBJ2-3; 10 bases fit TRBD2. V trimming: 5 bases; J trimming: 3 bases; junction bases outside the gene matches: 2. The CDR3 runs 14 residues. The germline gives CDR1 SGHTA, CDR2 FQGNSA. For the CDR3, the DNA is TGTGCCAGCAGCCCGGGACTAGCGACAGATACGCAGTATTTT. Its protein product is CASSPGLATDTQYF.

The chain uses TRBV11-3 and TRBJ2-7; no firm D call. CDR1 SGHNT and CDR2 YENEEA come from the germline V gene. This CDR3 contains 13 residues. V lost 1 base to trimming and J lost 5 bases, with 9 bases between them. CDR3 sequence reads: CASSLGEVDEQYF. The CDR3 DNA sequence: TGTGCCAGCAGCTTAGGGGAAGTGGACGAGCAGTACTTC.

This clone was seen a few times. V and J are TRBV10-3 and TRBJ1-6; D uncertain. CDR3 length equals 13 residues. Trimming took 3 bases from V and 10 from J, leaving 10 bases between them. Germline CDR1 is ENHRY and CDR2 is SYGVKD. The CDR3: CAISDQEGSPLHF. The CDR3 DNA reads TGTGCCATCAGTGACCAGGAAGGATCACCCCTCCACTTT.

This sequence joins TRBV7-3 and TRBJ2-2; D is possibly TRBD1 (5 bases). This CDR3 region has 16 residues. V lost 6 bases and J lost 2, with 16 bases in between. Germline loops: CDR1 SGHTA, CDR2 FQGTGA. Written as DNA, the CDR3 is TGTGCCAGCAGATCACACCGACAGCGTAACACCGGGGAGCTGTTTTTT. Protein sequence: CASRSHRQRNTGELFF.

V and J are TRBV18 and TRBJ2-1; D is perhaps TRBD2 (5 bases). The CDR3 extends over 16 amino acids. The germline gives CDR1 KGHSH, CDR2 LQKENI. V lost 0 bases, J lost 0 bases, and 9 bases lay in between. The chain's CDR3 is CASSPPQRSSYNEQFF. CDR3 DNA: TGTGCCAGCTCACCACCTCAGCGGAGCTCCTACAATGAGCAGTTCTTC.

The J gene is TRBJ2-1, the V gene TRBV14, with TRBD2 matching over 7 bases. Looked up from germline, CDR1 is SGHDN and CDR2 is FVKESK. The CDR3 totals 16 residues. The V and J ends lost 4 bases and 0 bases, in that order; junction bases with no gene match: 6. Written as DNA, the CDR3 is TGTGCCAGCAGCCCCTTCGGGGGGAGCTCCTACAATGAGCAGTTCTTC. Its translation: CASSPFGGSSYNEQFF.

The V gene is TRBV6-1, the J gene TRBJ1-2; D perhaps matches TRBD1 (5 bases). The V and J ends lost 3 bases and 3 bases respectively, with 11 bases between them. The CDR3 consists of 14 residues. Germline CDR1 is MNHNS and CDR2 is SASEGT. The CDR3 DNA is TGTGCCAGCAGTGAGTCTCTGGGACACTATGGCTACACCTTC. Protein: CASSESLGHYGYTF.

The chain couples TRBV6-5 to TRBJ2-5; TRBD2 might be the D (7 bases). This CDR3 region has 10 residues. From germline, CDR1 is MNHEY and CDR2 SVGAGI. The DNA for the CDR3 is TGTGCGGGGGGGCGAGAGACCCAGTACTTC. Protein: CAGGRETQYF.

This clone was counted between two and nine times. The chain joins TRBV7-2 to TRBJ2-7; D may be TRBD1 (6 bases). V lost 5 bases and J lost 7, with 21 bases in between. The CDR3 totals 15 residues. The germline CDR1 and CDR2 sequences are SGHTA and FQGNSA. As DNA, the CDR3 is TGTGCCAGCAGCAAAGGGGGTACTCCTACGCGGGAGCAGTACTTC. This encodes CASSKGGTPTREQYF.

Points on this clone: Other DNA sequences in the sample encode the same CDR3. The chain uses TRBV7-9 and TRBJ2-3; 9 positions match TRBD2. Looked up from germline, CDR1 is SEHNR and CDR2 is FQNEAQ (reference sequence). Unmatched junction bases numbered 3, after V lost 5 bases and J lost 3 bases. This CDR3 has 14 residues. The CDR3 DNA reads TGTGCCAGCAGCAGTAGCGGGGGAACAGATACGCAGTATTTT. Its protein is CASSSSGGTDTQYF.

V and J are TRBV7-2 and TRBJ1-1; D is undetermined. V lost 0 bases and J lost 0, with 8 bases in between. This CDR3 has 15 amino acids. The germline CDR1 and CDR2 sequences are SGHTA and FQGNSA. CDR3 sequence reads: CASSLAGLLNTEAFF. For the CDR3, the DNA is TGTGCCAGCAGCTTAGCCGGACTTCTGAACACTGAAGCTTTCTTT.

V gene TRBV25-1 combines with J gene TRBJ2-7; D uncertain. Germline CDR1 reads MGHDK; CDR2 reads SYGVNS. This CDR3 is built from 14 residues. V was trimmed by 1 base and J by 0 bases, leaving 7 bases between them. CDR3 nucleotide sequence: TGTGCCAGCAGTGAATCGAGTGACTCCTACGAGCAGTACTTC. As protein: CASSESSDSYEQYF.

The V gene is TRBV11-2, the J gene TRBJ1-1, with 7 bases that match TRBD1. Germline values: CDR1 SGHAT, CDR2 FQNNGV. This CDR3 is 16 amino acids long. The trim removed 5 bases at V and 3 bases at J, leaving 12 bases unmatched. CDR3 sequence: CASSPTGEVRDTEAFF. In DNA, the CDR3 is TGTGCCAGCAGCCCCACAGGGGAGGTTAGGGACACTGAAGCTTTCTTT.

The rearrangement links TRBV11-2 to TRBJ1-4; no firm D call. There are 13 residues in the CDR3. The V end was cut by 5 bases, the J end by 6 bases, with 10 bases between. Germline V lookup: CDR1 SGHAT, CDR2 FQNNGV. CDR3 DNA sequence: TGTGCCAGCAGCCCGGGCAGTTATGAAAAACTGTTTTTT. Translation: CASSPGSYEKLFF.

This clone has a handful of counts. V and J are TRBV18 and TRBJ2-3; D unclear. Germline lookup yields CDR1 KGHSH and CDR2 LQKENI. V was shortened by 2 bases and J by 1 base, with 10 bases between the two germline ends. The CDR3 runs 15 residues. The CDR3, as DNA: TGTGCCAGCTCACCAGTGGGCGGTGGCACAGATACGCAGTATTTT. Its translation is CASSPVGGGTDTQYF.

The chain uses TRBV18 and TRBJ1-5, with unresolved D. The germline V gene has CDR1 KGHSH and CDR2 LQKENI. There are 13 residues in the CDR3. V was shortened by 4 bases and J by 4 bases, with 8 bases between the two germline ends. The CDR3, as DNA: TGTGCCAGCTCACTAGCGAAAAATCAGCCCCAGCATTTT. This encodes CASSLAKNQPQHF.

This clone was seen a few times. The rearrangement uses TRBV4-2 and TRBJ2-1; 8 positions agree with TRBD2. CDR3 length: 16 amino acids. Germline assignment: CDR1 LGHNA and CDR2 YNFKEQ. The V segment lost 0 bases and the J segment 8 bases; nucleotides outside the gene matches: 9. DNA for the CDR3: TGTGCCAGCAGCCAAGATACCCGGGGGGGCGAGGATGAGCAGTTCTTC. Encoded protein: CASSQDTRGGEDEQFF.

V usage is TRBV5-1 and J usage is TRBJ1-1, with D tentatively TRBD1 (5 bases). The ends were cut back, 4 bases at V and 4 bases at J, with 11 bases in the middle. The germline CDR1 and CDR2 sequences are SGHRS and YFSETQ. This CDR3 region has 13 residues. CDR3 sequence reads: CASSQGGGTEAFF. The CDR3 nucleotides read TGCGCCAGCAGCCAGGGTGGGGGCACTGAAGCTTTCTTT.

The chain links TRBV9 to TRBJ2-1, with D possibly being TRBD1 (5 bases). The germline V gene has CDR1 SGDLS and CDR2 YYNGEE. V lost 1 base and J 0 bases, leaving 14 bases between the germline ends. The CDR3 has 17 amino acids. CDR3 nucleotides: TGTGCCAGCAGCGTAACAGCAGGGTACGACTCCTACAATGAGCAGTTCTTC. Encoded protein: CASSVTAGYDSYNEQFF.